One sample yielded the 30 T cell receptor beta chains listed below, sequenced in a study of shared clonotypes between healthy human individuals. Libraries were prepared by immunoSEQ multiplex PCR; TCRdb keeps only in-frame clonotypes and omits some of them. The sample shows 170,000 or so clones, 66% of them seen only once. Source material: memory CD4+ T cells sorted from blood. Described subset: CD45RA-negative fraction. The receptors come from a man between 25 and 39 years old in good health.

The chain joins TRBV11-2 to TRBJ2-6; weak D call: TRBD2 (5 bases). V was pared by 2 bases and J by 0 bases, with 11 bases between. The CDR3 totals 17 residues. The V gene's germline CDR1 is SGHAT and CDR2 FQNNGV. The CDR3 nucleotides are TGTGCCAGCAGCTTACTAGCCTTAAACTCTGGGGCCAACGTCCTGACTTTC. It is translated as CASSLLALNSGANVLTF.

The gene calls are TRBV21-1 and TRBJ1-4; TRBD1, the table's D call, lacks a check against the DNA. TRBV21-1 is a pseudogene. The CDR3 extends over 15 amino acids. The CDR3 protein is CASSKEWDRNEKLFF. The CDR3 DNA sequence: TGTGCCAGCAGCAAAGAGTGGGACAGGAATGAAAAACTGTTTTTT.

As to this clone: Other DNA sequences of this sample code for an identical CDR3. The chain joins TRBV2 to TRBJ2-5; D unclear. V lost 3 bases and J 5 bases, leaving 4 bases between the germline ends. This CDR3 has 11 amino acids. CDR1 is SNHLY and CDR2 is FYNNEI in the germline V gene. The CDR3 coding sequence is TGTGCCAGCAGTGATCTGGAGACCCAGTACTTC. Protein sequence: CASSDLETQYF.

This clone was recorded many times. The chain links TRBV19 to TRBJ2-3; 7 bases agree with TRBD2. V lost 4 bases, J lost 8 bases, and 3 bases stayed unmatched. The CDR3 consists of 12 residues. The germline gives CDR1 LNHDA, CDR2 SQIVND (reference sequence). CDR3 amino acids: CASSTVAGTQYF. The DNA for the CDR3 is TGTGCCAGTAGTACAGTAGCGGGTACGCAGTATTTT.

The chain is built from TRBV12-2 and TRBJ2-2; TRBD2 is the table's D call, not checked against the DNA. TRBV12-2 is noted as a pseudogene. This CDR3 has 17 amino acids. The CDR3 region is CASRFGIAGGMTGELFF. The CDR3 DNA sequence: TGTGCAAGTCGCTTCGGCATAGCGGGAGGAATGACCGGGGAGCTGTTTTTT.

The V and J genes are TRBV15 and TRBJ2-1, with 10 bases identical to TRBD2. This CDR3 contains 16 residues. Germline CDR1 LNHNV, CDR2 YYDKDF (reference sequence). The V segment lost 3 bases and the J segment 2 bases; nucleotides outside the gene matches: 4. CDR3 coding DNA: TGTGCCACCAGCAGGAGAAGCGGGAGGGCCTACAATGAGCAGTTCTTC. Translating gives CATSRRSGRAYNEQFF.

The sample holds one count of this clone. This CDR3 is also generated by other DNA sequences in the sample. The chain has TRBV5-4 and TRBJ1-5; D uncertain. Germline V CDR1 and CDR2: SGHNT, YYREEE (reference sequence). The CDR3 is 14 residues long. Trimming shortened V by 0 bases and J by 2 bases, and 6 bases separated the two germline ends. In nucleotides, the CDR3 is TGTGCCAGCAGCTTGGAGGCGGGCAATCAGCCCCAGCATTTT. Protein: CASSLEAGNQPQHF.

The chain recombines TRBV13 with TRBJ1-4; 9 bases line up with TRBD1. This CDR3 contains 16 residues. V dropped 0 bases and J dropped 7; count of bases not matched to a gene: 6. Germline CDR1 is PRHDT and CDR2 is FYEKMQ (reference sequence). The CDR3 protein is CASSLGTGGVSEKLFF. CDR3 coding DNA: TGTGCCAGCAGCTTAGGGACAGGGGGTGTGAGTGAAAAACTGTTTTTT.

The chain is built from TRBV7-8 and TRBJ1-2; D not certain. Trimming pared 3 bases from V and 2 bases from J, leaving 13 bases between. Germline CDR1 is SGHVS and CDR2 is FQNEAQ. The CDR3 spans 15 residues. The CDR3 loop is CASSFKAAANYGYTF. The CDR3 nucleotides read TGTGCCAGCAGCTTTAAAGCGGCTGCAAACTATGGCTACACCTTC.

The table lists this clone with a few counts. The rearrangement joins TRBV28 to TRBJ2-6, with 7 bases fitting TRBD2. J was trimmed by 2 bases and V by 4 bases; bases with no gene match: 2. The germline V gene has CDR1 MDHEN and CDR2 SYDVKM. The CDR3 runs 15 residues. The CDR3 sequence: CASSSGGTGANVLTF. In DNA, the CDR3 is TGTGCCAGCAGTTCGGGAGGTACTGGGGCCAACGTCCTGACTTTC.

This clone was seen a single time. The chain recombines TRBV29-1 with TRBJ2-7; D might be TRBD2 (5 bases). V was shortened by 3 bases and J by 3 bases, with 18 bases between the two germline ends. The germline CDR1 and CDR2 sequences are SQVTM and ANQGSEA. This CDR3 has 15 residues. The chain's CDR3 is CSVEGDLTNGYEQYF. For the CDR3, the DNA is TGCAGCGTTGAGGGAGATTTAACGAATGGCTACGAGCAGTACTTC.

The chain carries TRBV28 and TRBJ2-7; 7 bases are a match to TRBD2. The ends lost 5 bases at V and 3 bases at J; junction bases unmatched: 7. The CDR3 runs to 14 residues. Germline V gene sequence: CDR1 MDHEN, CDR2 SYDVKM. In DNA, the CDR3 is TGTGCCAGCAGTCCTCCCGGGACTATCTACGAGCAGTACTTC. Its translation is CASSPPGTIYEQYF.

The chain couples TRBV6-5 to TRBJ2-1, with 9 nucleotides matching TRBD2. With V trimmed by 2 bases and J by 5 bases, 4 bases remained unmatched. Germline V gives CDR1 MNHEY, CDR2 SVGAGI. The CDR3 extends over 15 amino acids. CDR3 residues: CASSYTAGGNNEQFF. The CDR3 nucleotides read TGTGCCAGCAGTTACACGGCGGGAGGGAACAATGAGCAGTTCTTC.

The genes are TRBV7-2 and TRBJ2-7; a weak D match, TRBD1 (7 bases). Germline loops: CDR1 SGHTA, CDR2 FQGNSA. V was shortened by 4 bases and J by 2 bases, with 15 bases between the two germline ends. This CDR3 has 15 residues. The CDR3 coding sequence is TGTGCCAGCAGCTCGGGGCGGGGACAGACCTACGAGCAGTACTTC. Its translation is CASSSGRGQTYEQYF. The complete variable domain, with remaining parts taken from reference TRBV7-2 and TRBJ2-7, reads GAGVSQSPSNKVTEKGKDVELRCDPISGHTALYWYRQSLGQGLEFLIYFQGNSAPDKSGLPSDRFSAERTGGSVSTLTIQRTQQEDSAVYLCASSSGRGQTYEQYFGPGTRLTVT.

The chain has TRBV7-6 and TRBJ2-3; the D is unclear. Trimming took 0 bases from V and 4 from J, leaving 17 bases between them. CDR3 length: 17 residues. Germline V gene data show CDR1 as SGHVS and CDR2 as FNYEAQ. The CDR3 reads CASSLAGSKLRADTQYF. The CDR3 bases are TGTGCCAGCAGCTTAGCGGGGTCCAAACTTCGGGCAGATACGCAGTATTTT. The complete variable domain, with remaining parts taken from reference TRBV7-6 and TRBJ2-3, reads GAGVSQSPRYKVTKRGQDVALRCDPISGHVSLYWYRQALGQGPEFLTYFNYEAQQDKSGLPNDRFSAERPEGSISTLTIQRTEQRDSAMYRCASSLAGSKLRADTQYFGPGTRLTVL.

This clone was recorded a few times. This rearrangement joins TRBV27 to TRBJ1-1, with TRBD1 matching 11 bases. CDR1 is MNHEY, CDR2 SMNVEV, per germline (reference sequence). The CDR3 is made up of 15 amino acids. Trimming cost V 6 bases and J 4 bases; bases outside gene matches: 7. The CDR3 DNA is TGTGCCAGCAGCTATCAAGGGACAGGGGGCACTGAAGCTTTCTTT. It specifies CASSYQGTGGTEAFF.

Only one count was recorded for this clone. This sequence joins TRBV5-1 and TRBJ2-5; TRBD1 aligns across 7 bases. The CDR3 has 13 residues. Germline loops: CDR1 SGHRS, CDR2 YFSETQ. Trimming took 1 base from V and 5 from J; bases not matched to a gene: 2. This chain's CDR3 is CASSLTGEETQYF. CDR3 DNA sequence: TGCGCCAGCAGCTTGACAGGGGAGGAGACCCAGTACTTC.

The genes are TRBV27 and TRBJ2-7, with D possibly matching TRBD1 (6 bases). CDR1 is MNHEY, CDR2 SMNVEV, per germline (reference sequence). The ends were cut back, 5 bases at V and 3 bases at J, with 14 bases in the middle. The CDR3 is made up of 14 amino acids. The CDR3 loop is CASSTQGGGYEQYF. In nucleotides, the CDR3 is TGTGCCAGCAGTACACAGGGTGGGGGCTACGAGCAGTACTTC.

J is TRBJ1-2 and V is TRBV5-4, with 8 bases aligning to TRBD1. Germline values: CDR1 SGHNT, CDR2 YYREEE (reference sequence). The V segment lost 1 base and the J segment 7 bases; nucleotides outside the gene matches: 9. This CDR3 has 15 amino acids. The CDR3 DNA sequence: TGTGCCAGCAGCTTGACGGACCAGGGGGCGAGTGGCTACACCTTC. It specifies CASSLTDQGASGYTF. The variable domain in full, completed from reference TRBV5-4 and TRBJ1-2, reads ETGVTQSPTHLIKTRGQQVTLRCSSQSGHNTVSWYQQALGQGPQFIFQYYREEENGRGNFPPRFSGLQFPNYSSELNVNALELDDSALYLCASSLTDQGASGYTFGSGTRLTVV.

The V gene is TRBV30, the J gene TRBJ2-1; 7 bases line up with TRBD2. Germline loops: CDR1 GTSNPN, CDR2 SVGIG (reference sequence). The CDR3 covers 15 residues. Trimming removed 8 bases from V and 6 bases from J; junction bases left unmatched: 16. This chain's CDR3 is CARGVAKQFPNEQFF. In DNA, the CDR3 is TGTGCCCGGGGGGTGGCCAAGCAATTCCCCAATGAGCAGTTCTTC.

The V and J genes are TRBV4-2 and TRBJ2-1; tentatively, D is TRBD2 (7 bases). Germline CDR1 is LGHNA and CDR2 is YNFKEQ. The CDR3 runs 16 residues. The V and J ends lost 1 base and 12 bases respectively, with 22 bases between them. The CDR3, as DNA: TGTGCCAGCAGCCAAGCGGCTAGCGGAGAGGGGGAGGGGCAGTTCTTC. This gives the protein CASSQAASGEGEGQFF.

The V and J genes are TRBV6-5 and TRBJ2-5, with 9 bases that match TRBD1. The CDR3 is 14 residues long. Trimming took 0 bases from V and 4 from J; bases not matched to a gene: 0. Germline-derived CDR1 and CDR2 are MNHEY and SVGAGI. CDR3 in amino acids: CASSYSTGGETQYF. DNA for the CDR3: TGTGCCAGCAGTTACTCGACAGGGGGAGAGACCCAGTACTTC.

The rearrangement joins TRBV30 to TRBJ2-5; weak D call: TRBD2 (5 bases). Trimming stripped 4 bases from V and 6 bases from J, with 18 bases between. The CDR3 length is 14 residues. Germline V CDR1 and CDR2: GTSNPN, SVGIG (reference sequence). CDR3 amino acids: CAWIVRVGGQTQYF. Here the CDR3 DNA reads TGTGCCTGGATTGTGCGGGTAGGCGGACAGACCCAGTACTTC.

The chain has TRBV2 and TRBJ1-4; possible D gene TRBD1, 6 bases. The CDR3 contains 14 residues. Deletions cut 6 bases from V and 2 bases from J, with 10 bases between. Germline CDR1 SNHLY, CDR2 FYNNEI. The CDR3 bases are TGTGCCAGCAGAAGCCAGGGGACTAATGAAAAACTGTTTTTT. This sequence encodes CASRSQGTNEKLFF.

This clone came up once. The chain employs TRBV28 and TRBJ1-5; D perhaps matches TRBD1 (5 bases). The length of the CDR3 is 14 residues. Germline V CDR1 and CDR2: MDHEN, SYDVKM. Trimming took off 5 bases at V and 7 bases at J, with 15 bases between the two ends. The CDR3 coding sequence is TGTGCCAGCAGTCTCCCGGGGCTGGGGCAGCCCCAGCATTTT. Protein sequence: CASSLPGLGQPQHF.

A few counts support this clone. The chain uses TRBV18 and TRBJ2-5; unclear D gene. Trimming pared 5 bases from V and 0 bases from J, leaving 4 bases between. CDR1 and CDR2 (germline): KGHSH, LQKENI. There are 12 residues in the CDR3. CDR3 DNA: TGTGCCAGCTCAACGTACCAAGAGACCCAGTACTTC. It encodes CASSTYQETQYF.

This clone was detected once. The V gene is TRBV7-2, the J gene TRBJ2-1; D unclear. Germline V gives CDR1 SGHTA, CDR2 FQGNSA. V gave up 1 base and J gave up 4 bases, with 5 bases separating them. CDR3 length: 13 residues. CDR3 amino acids: CASSLVPYNEQFF. CDR3 nucleotide sequence: TGTGCCAGCAGCTTAGTGCCTTACAATGAGCAGTTCTTC.

V and J are TRBV14 and TRBJ2-1, with D unresolved. Germline V gene lookup returns CDR1 SGHDN and CDR2 FVKESK. The ends were cut back, 1 base at V and 3 bases at J, with 7 bases in the middle. CDR3 size: 14 residues. CDR3 coding DNA: TGTGCCAGCAGCCAAGCGCGAGTCTACAATGAGCAGTTCTTC. Translating gives CASSQARVYNEQFF.

V is TRBV5-1 and J is TRBJ1-4; 7 bases agree with TRBD1. The junction had 5 bases not matched to a gene; V was cut back by 4 bases and J by 5 bases. CDR1 is SGHRS, CDR2 YFSETQ, per germline. The CDR3 spans 14 residues. CDR3 bases: TGCGCCAGCAGCCCAACAGGGGCCAATGAAAAACTGTTTTTT. It yields the protein CASSPTGANEKLFF.

This rearrangement joins TRBV11-3 to TRBJ2-3, with 9 bases aligning to TRBD2. The ends lost 4 bases at V and 2 bases at J; junction bases unmatched: 4. The CDR3 runs to 15 residues. Germline CDR1 SGHNT, CDR2 YENEEA. The CDR3 sequence is CASSSGLAPTDTQYF. In DNA, the CDR3 is TGTGCCAGCAGCTCGGGACTAGCCCCCACAGATACGCAGTATTTT.